What follows is one T cell receptor beta chain and its context. As processed by the authors: Estimates of nucleated cell counts were drawn from the amplification of reference gene primers. Repertoires were generated with immunoSEQ multiplex PCR, while TCRdb's copy carries only in-frame clones and drops some. V and J calls plus clone size are reproduced from that table; the DNA served to infer D and trimming. The data hold about 140,000 clones, with roughly 86% observed a single time. The CDR3 has 14 residues. The germline V gene has CDR1 SNHLY and CDR2 FYNNEI. Trimming stripped 7 bases from V and 7 bases from J, with 14 bases between. These data belong to a study of blood T cell repertoires in COVID-19.

The sequenced sample was PBMCs or T cells enriched from blood (not recorded which). This TCR was sampled from a woman in her 50s with acute COVID-19. The gene calls are TRBV2 and TRBJ1-6; D may be TRBD1 (5 bases). The CDR3 DNA sequence: TGTGCCAGCAATCGGGACGGGGGGAATTCACCCCTCCACTTT. It specifies CASNRDGGNSPLHF.